Sequencing of this T cell receptor beta chain was carried out in a study of post-analysis software for immune sequencing data. Points on this clonotype: The antigen is undetermined.

This CDR3 has 15 residues. V was pared by 3 bases and J by 9 bases, with 11 bases of the junction left unmatched. The germline gives CDR1 WSHSY, CDR2 SAAADI. Libraries were made from TCR beta cDNA, and they carried unique molecular identifiers. Using its own MiXCR run on the PCR reads, TCRdb lists one record per CDR3 protein. The sample includes 430,000 or so distinct CDR3 sequences, approximately 39% of them seen just once. Study findings and constraints: Patients carried roughly five TRBV segments more frequently than controls did, and TRBV5-6, TRBV5-1 and TRBV20-1 were among them.

The TCR comes from a girl aged 2 to 9 with multiple sclerosis. The specimen was blood. This chain connects TRBV10-2 to TRBJ2-5; 9 bases match TRBD1. The CDR3: CASSELRDRAASQYF. The DNA of the CDR3 is TGCGCCAGCAGTGAACTCCGGGACAGGGCGGCCTCCCAGTACTTC.